In its sample, the clone carrying this TCR beta chain was seen many times. Unsorted bulk tissue (20-30 mg) underwent RNA and DNA co-extraction. Constant-region priming of roughly 500 ng total RNA yielded TCR beta cDNA. TCR beta libraries came from three nested multiplex PCR rounds using slightly modified ARM-PCR. The opening two PCR rounds, about 11 cycles each, paired TRBV1-TRBV30 forward primers with a C-beta reverse primer. A single record per CDR3 protein comes from TCRdb applying MiXCR to the multiplex PCR reads. The repertoire includes approximately 110,000 distinct CDR3 sequences, approximately 70% of them detected once, and around 8.5% sits in the top ten. The sample comes from a study of tumor-infiltrating lymphocytes in primary liver carcinoma. Across the whole study: Recorded tumor stage was T1-T3 N0M0, with diameters of about 4 to 10 cm.

The germline CDR1 and CDR2 sequences are SQVTM and ANQGSEA. The CDR3 totals 13 residues. V was shortened by 3 bases and J by 2 bases, with 7 bases between the two germline ends. This chain connects TRBV29-1 to TRBJ2-2; D is uncertain. The sequenced sample consisted of liver tumor tissue from sampling region 1. As for subset: tumor region T1, superior pole. This TCR was recovered from a woman aged 55-70 years with primary liver carcinoma and hepatitis B virus infection. CDR3 loop: CSVDSTNTGELFF. Here the CDR3 DNA reads TGCAGCGTTGATTCGACTAACACCGGGGAGCTGTTTTTT.